The 31 T cell receptor beta chains below come from one sample, sequenced in a study of cytomegalovirus exposure and HLA in healthy donors. The PCR contained 60 Vbeta and 13 Jbeta primers. The repertoire was sequenced with immunoSEQ multiplex PCR; TCRdb's copy has only in-frame clones and lacks some. The sample yields more than 65,000 clones, of which the top ten take up 2.7%. What was sequenced was PBMCs. These receptors were obtained from a man in his forties or fifties in good health and CMV-seronegative.

V gene TRBV6-5 combines with J gene TRBJ2-3; 8 bases are shared with TRBD1. This CDR3 comprises 14 residues. CDR1 and CDR2 (germline): MNHEY, SVGAGI. V was pared by 6 bases and J by 1 base, with 3 bases of the junction left unmatched. The CDR3 nucleotides are TGTGCCAGCAGCGACAGGGGAGGCACAGATACGCAGTATTTT. As protein: CASSDRGGTDTQYF.

The CDR3 region has the DNA TGTGCCAGCAGCGACACCTATGGCTACACCTTC. It codes for CASSDTYGYTF. V is TRBV6-5 and J is TRBJ1-2, with unresolved D. Trimming took off 6 bases at V and 4 bases at J, with 6 bases between the two ends. The CDR3 has 11 amino acids. CDR1 and CDR2 from the germline V gene are MNHEY and SVGAGI.

The rearrangement links TRBV7-2 to TRBJ2-2; 7 positions agree with TRBD1. Germline values: CDR1 SGHTA, CDR2 FQGNSA. Trimming cost V 4 bases and J 6 bases; bases outside gene matches: 2. The CDR3 consists of 13 residues. CDR3 amino acids: CASSSTGSGELFF. CDR3 sequence (DNA): TGTGCCAGCAGCTCGACAGGGTCCGGGGAGCTGTTTTTT.

The chain is built from TRBV27 and TRBJ1-6; 7 bases line up with TRBD1. Germline V gives CDR1 MNHEY, CDR2 SMNVEV (reference sequence). V trimming: 6 bases; J trimming: 8 bases; junction bases outside the gene matches: 10. This CDR3 spans 15 amino acids. The CDR3, as DNA: TGTGCCAGCAGCTCCTCGACAGGGCGGGATTCACCCCTCCACTTT. It yields the protein CASSSSTGRDSPLHF.

The chain links TRBV29-1 to TRBJ2-5; the match to TRBD2 covers 14 bases. The J call may be wrong; the DNA end is better matched by TRBJ2-7. This CDR3 spans 18 amino acids. Germline V gene lookup returns CDR1 SQVTM and CDR2 ANQGSEA. CDR3 in amino acids: CSVAPGTSGGYSSYEQYF. The CDR3 nucleotides read TGCAGCGTCGCCCCCGGGACTAGCGGGGGTTACAGCTCCTACGAGCAGTACTTC.

This chain joins TRBV10-3 and TRBJ1-3; D possibly corresponds to TRBD1 (6 bases). This CDR3 is 19 amino acids long. The V and J ends lost 6 bases and 3 bases respectively, with 27 bases between them. The germline V gene encodes CDR1 ENHRY and CDR2 SYGVKD. The DNA of the CDR3 is TGTGCCATCAGGCCCAAGGACAGCGTATTCGCTCTCGGTGGAAACACCATATATTTT. Its translation: CAIRPKDSVFALGGNTIYF.

The CDR3, as DNA: TGTGCCAGCCAAACGATGGGGACAGGGGACATTCCTGCAACTAATGAAAAACTGTTTTTT. This encodes CASQTMGTGDIPATNEKLFF. The chain uses TRBV18 and TRBJ1-4; 10 bases fit TRBD1. CDR3 length equals 20 residues. Trimming took 8 bases from V and 0 from J; bases not matched to a gene: 18. Germline lookup yields CDR1 KGHSH and CDR2 LQKENI.

The rearrangement links TRBV11-2 to TRBJ2-7; 7 bases map to TRBD1. Looked up from germline, CDR1 is SGHAT and CDR2 is FQNNGV. The ends lost 2 bases at V and 2 bases at J; junction bases unmatched: 0. This CDR3 spans 13 amino acids. CDR3 DNA sequence: TGTGCCAGCAGCTTAAGGGGGCCCTACGAGCAGTACTTC. This translates into CASSLRGPYEQYF. Complete variable domain (other parts from reference TRBV11-2 and TRBJ2-7): EAGVAQSPRYKIIEKRQSVAFWCNPISGHATLYWYQQILGQGPKLLIQFQNNGVVDDSQLPKDRFSAERLKGVDSTLKIQPAKLEDSAVYLCASSLRGPYEQYFGPGTRLTVT.

This rearrangement joins TRBV30 to TRBJ1-1, with TRBD1 matching over 9 bases. The CDR3 is 18 amino acids. J gave up 0 bases and V 7 bases, and 18 bases lay outside the gene matches. Per the germline V gene, CDR1 is GTSNPN and CDR2 is SVGIG (reference sequence). The CDR3 is CASRQTGGVVRLNTEAFF. The CDR3 DNA reads as TGTGCCTCCAGGCAGACAGGGGGGGTGGTTCGTTTGAACACTGAAGCTTTCTTT.

V and J are TRBV30 and TRBJ1-5; D uncertain. This CDR3 contains 15 residues. V lost 5 bases and J 2 bases, leaving 16 bases between the germline ends. CDR1 is GTSNPN, CDR2 SVGIG, per germline (reference sequence). The CDR3 DNA reads as TGTGCCTGGGCCCCCCCCGGGTCAGGCAATCAGCCCCAGCATTTT. It specifies CAWAPPGSGNQPQHF.

The chain is built from TRBV5-1 and TRBJ2-7; a possible D gene is TRBD1 (6 bases). V lost 6 bases and J lost 1, with 20 bases in between. This CDR3 comprises 16 residues. The germline CDR1 and CDR2 sequences are SGHRS and YFSETQ. The CDR3 DNA reads as TGCGCCAGCACCGACGACGGGACAACTTTTTCCTACGAGCAGTACTTC. This codes for CASTDDGTTFSYEQYF.

The chain uses TRBV6-5 and TRBJ1-2; D is possibly TRBD1 (5 bases). CDR3 length: 15 amino acids. V shed 0 bases and J shed 2 bases, with 10 bases lying between them. Germline CDR1 MNHEY, CDR2 SVGAGI. CDR3 sequence reads: CASSYSAGSNYGYTF. CDR3 nucleotide sequence: TGTGCCAGCAGTTACTCGGCAGGGTCCAACTATGGCTACACCTTC.

The gene calls are TRBV2 and TRBJ1-6, with 7 bases that match TRBD1. With 8 bases clipped from V and 6 bases from J, the junction kept 1 base outside the gene matches. The germline V gene encodes CDR1 SNHLY and CDR2 FYNNEI. There are 12 residues in the CDR3. The CDR3 DNA is TGTGCCAGCCGGGACAGTAATTCACCCCTCCACTTT. It yields the protein CASRDSNSPLHF. The whole variable domain, filled in from reference TRBV2 and TRBJ1-6, reads EPEVTQTPSHQVTQMGQEVILRCVPISNHLYFYWYRQILGQKVEFLVSFYNNEISEKSEIFDDQFSVERPDGSNFTLKIRSTKLEDSAMYFCASRDSNSPLHFGNGTRLTVT.

The chain links TRBV5-1 to TRBJ2-1; TRBD2 matches 11 bases. Per the germline V gene, CDR1 is SGHRS and CDR2 is YFSETQ. The J segment lost 0 bases and the V segment lost 5 bases, leaving 13 bases of the junction unmatched. The CDR3 consists of 19 residues. CDR3 bases: TGCGCCAGCAGTTACGGGACTAGCGGTAATCTTGGCTCCTACAATGAGCAGTTCTTC. Its translation is CASSYGTSGNLGSYNEQFF. The whole variable domain, remainder taken from reference TRBV5-1 and TRBJ2-1, is KAGVTQTPRYLIKTRGQQVTLSCSPISGHRSVSWYQQTPGQGLQFLFEYFSETQRNKGNFPGRFSGRQFSNSRSEMNVSTLELGDSALYLCASSYGTSGNLGSYNEQFFGPGTRLTVL.

This rearrangement joins TRBV15 to TRBJ1-1, with no clear D. Germline-derived CDR1 and CDR2 are LNHNV and YYDKDF (reference sequence). V was shortened by 6 bases and J by 0 bases, with 8 bases between the two germline ends. The CDR3 contains 13 residues. This CDR3 is CATRPTMNTEAFF. Here the CDR3 DNA reads TGTGCCACCAGGCCGACTATGAACACTGAAGCTTTCTTT.

The chain is built from TRBV7-3 and TRBJ2-3; 7 bases are shared with TRBD2. V shed 2 bases and J 6 bases; nucleotides not matched to a gene: 5. This CDR3 is 14 amino acids long. Per germline, CDR1 SGHTA and CDR2 FQGTGA. CDR3 residues: CASSLAGRSDTQYF. The CDR3 DNA sequence: TGTGCCAGCAGCTTAGCCGGGAGGTCGGATACGCAGTATTTT.

The genes are TRBV30 and TRBJ1-1, with 8 bases fitting TRBD1. CDR1 is GTSNPN and CDR2 is SVGIG in the germline V gene (reference sequence). The ends lost 3 bases at V and 8 bases at J; junction bases unmatched: 11. This CDR3 comprises 14 residues. The CDR3 region has the DNA TGTGCCTGGAGGTGGGCAGGGGGCGACGCAGAAGCTTTCTTT. Translated: CAWRWAGGDAEAFF.

The chain has TRBV13 and TRBJ2-7, with a possible D match to TRBD2 (6 bases). Germline assignment: CDR1 PRHDT and CDR2 FYEKMQ (reference sequence). The germline V and J ends were trimmed by 3 bases and 6 bases, with 18 bases remaining between them. The CDR3 extends over 15 amino acids. CDR3 sequence: CASSFSRRGRSEQYF. CDR3 in DNA: TGTGCCAGCAGCTTTTCACGACGGGGGAGGTCCGAGCAGTACTTC. Complete variable domain (other parts from reference TRBV13 and TRBJ2-7): AAGVIQSPRHLIKEKRETATLKCYPIPRHDTVYWYQQGPGQDPQFLISFYEKMQSDKGSIPDRFSAQQFSDYHSELNMSSLELGDSALYFCASSFSRRGRSEQYFGPGTRLTVT.

J is TRBJ2-3 and V is TRBV7-6; TRBD1 aligns across 9 bases. This CDR3 is 16 amino acids long. Trimming at V came to 5 bases and at J to 5 bases, leaving 11 bases not matched to a gene. Germline assignment: CDR1 SGHVS and CDR2 FNYEAQ. CDR3 residues: CASSPPGTGSGDTQYF. For the CDR3, the DNA is TGTGCCAGCAGCCCGCCCGGGACAGGGTCTGGAGATACGCAGTATTTT.

The chain couples TRBV27 to TRBJ2-1; 7 positions match TRBD1. Trimming at V came to 2 bases and at J to 2 bases, leaving 3 bases not matched to a gene. This CDR3 comprises 15 residues. In germline, CDR1 is MNHEY, CDR2 SMNVEV (reference sequence). For the CDR3, the DNA is TGTGCCAGCAGTTTAAGTCAGGGGGCCTACAATGAGCAGTTCTTC. Translated: CASSLSQGAYNEQFF.

The J gene is TRBJ1-3, the V gene TRBV15; D might be TRBD1 (6 bases). Deletions cut 0 bases from V and 2 bases from J, with 14 bases between. In germline, CDR1 is LNHNV, CDR2 YYDKDF (reference sequence). This CDR3 contains 17 residues. CDR3 sequence: CATSRDAVQGTGNTIYF. The CDR3 DNA sequence: TGTGCCACCAGCAGAGACGCCGTCCAGGGGACTGGAAACACCATATATTTT.

This sequence joins TRBV13 and TRBJ2-2; no firm D call. CDR3 length: 14 residues. Trimming took off 5 bases at V and 1 base at J, with 8 bases between the two ends. CDR1 is PRHDT, CDR2 FYEKMQ, per germline (reference sequence). This chain's CDR3 is CASSLTLNTGELFF. The CDR3 coding sequence is TGTGCCAGCAGCCTTACTCTGAACACCGGGGAGCTGTTTTTT. The full variable domain, rest sourced from reference TRBV13 and TRBJ2-2, is AAGVIQSPRHLIKEKRETATLKCYPIPRHDTVYWYQQGPGQDPQFLISFYEKMQSDKGSIPDRFSAQQFSDYHSELNMSSLELGDSALYFCASSLTLNTGELFFGEGSRLTVL.

J is TRBJ1-5 and V is TRBV18, with a weak D call TRBD1 (5 bases). Germline CDR1 and CDR2: KGHSH and LQKENI. V was trimmed by 5 bases and J by 5 bases, leaving 16 bases between them. The CDR3 is 15 amino acids. The CDR3 loop reads CASSSSTGVDQPQHF. CDR3 DNA sequence: TGTGCCAGCTCATCGTCTACAGGAGTAGATCAGCCCCAGCATTTT.

V and J are TRBV6-1 and TRBJ2-1; 7 bases align to TRBD1. V shed 4 bases, J shed 2 bases, and the junction held 8 bases outside the gene matches. CDR3 size: 16 residues. The germline gives CDR1 MNHNS, CDR2 SASEGT. In nucleotides, the CDR3 is TGTGCCAGCAGTGCTGAGACAGGGCTTACCTACAATGAGCAGTTCTTC. Translated: CASSAETGLTYNEQFF.

The genes are TRBV6-1 and TRBJ2-7, with 7 bases lining up with TRBD1. The V segment lost 6 bases and the J segment 4 bases; nucleotides outside the gene matches: 3. The germline gives CDR1 MNHNS, CDR2 SASEGT. The CDR3 contains 12 residues. CDR3 DNA: TGTGCCAGCAGGGACAGGAGATACGAGCAGTACTTC. Its translation: CASRDRRYEQYF.

V is TRBV4-1 and J is TRBJ1-1; 9 nucleotides align to TRBD1. From germline, CDR1 is MGHRA and CDR2 YSYEKL. This CDR3 comprises 17 residues. J lost 5 bases, V lost 2 bases, and 12 bases had no gene match. The CDR3 region is CASSQQDHNRGRTEAFF. The CDR3 DNA sequence: TGCGCCAGCAGCCAACAAGATCATAACAGGGGGCGGACTGAAGCTTTCTTT.

The chain is built from TRBV7-2 and TRBJ2-3, with 9 bases fitting TRBD2. The germline V gene has CDR1 SGHTA and CDR2 FQGNSA. The V and J ends lost 6 bases and 1 base, in that order; junction bases with no gene match: 11. This CDR3 contains 17 residues. The CDR3 sequence is CASRIRMKRGGTDTQYF. The CDR3 nucleotides are TGTGCCAGCAGAATCAGGATGAAGCGGGGGGGCACAGATACGCAGTATTTT.

The CDR3 reads CASSQQLNTEAFF. Written as DNA, the CDR3 is TGTGCCAGCTCACAACAGTTGAACACTGAAGCTTTCTTT. This rearrangement joins TRBV18 to TRBJ1-1, with unresolved D. Germline V gene data show CDR1 as KGHSH and CDR2 as LQKENI. The CDR3 loop spans 13 amino acids. V gave up 4 bases and J gave up 0 bases, with 6 bases separating them.

The V and J genes are TRBV28 and TRBJ2-3; 9 nucleotides line up with TRBD2. Germline loops: CDR1 MDHEN, CDR2 SYDVKM. The CDR3 extends over 18 amino acids. After removal of 8 bases from V and 0 bases from J, the junction contained 15 bases not matched to a gene. The chain's CDR3 is CASREPYLAGLSTDTQYF. The CDR3 nucleotides are TGTGCCAGCCGTGAACCATACCTAGCGGGGCTAAGCACAGATACGCAGTATTTT.

The rearrangement joins TRBV30 to TRBJ2-1, with 7 positions matching TRBD2. The CDR3 runs 17 residues. Germline loops: CDR1 GTSNPN, CDR2 SVGIG (reference sequence). The trim removed 3 bases at V and 0 bases at J, leaving 11 bases unmatched. CDR3 region: CAWSGTLLARSYNEQFF. In DNA, the CDR3 is TGTGCCTGGAGCGGAACCTTACTAGCGCGCTCCTACAATGAGCAGTTCTTC.

The genes are TRBV7-3 and TRBJ2-1, with unresolved D. There are 13 residues in the CDR3. Per the germline V gene, CDR1 is SGHTA and CDR2 is FQGTGA. Trimming stripped 2 bases from V and 5 bases from J, with 7 bases between. In DNA form, the CDR3 reads TGTGCCAGCAGCTTAGGAGCGCACAATGAGCAGTTCTTC. Translated, it gives CASSLGAHNEQFF.